This T cell receptor beta chain is drawn from a study of shared clonotypes between healthy human individuals. Broader study findings: A small donor pool kept down the genetic and exposure-history diversity that was represented.

The data were produced by immunoSEQ multiplex PCR, yet TCRdb's version contains in-frame clones alone and is incomplete. This sample has about 2.4 million clones, with around 94% found just once. The CDR3 spans 16 residues. Germline assignment: CDR1 LGHNT and CDR2 FRNRAP. V dropped 0 bases and J dropped 4; count of bases not matched to a gene: 8. On this clone itself: Its antigen remains unidentified.

The TCR comes from a young man in good health. Sequencing was done on a sample of naive CD4+ T cells sorted from blood. Subset in this sample: CD45RA+ positively selected. The chain couples TRBV12-5 to TRBJ1-2; 7 positions match TRBD1. CDR3 region: CASGLVQGPSTYGYTF. CDR3 DNA: TGTGCTAGTGGTTTGGTACAGGGGCCCTCCACCTATGGCTACACCTTC.